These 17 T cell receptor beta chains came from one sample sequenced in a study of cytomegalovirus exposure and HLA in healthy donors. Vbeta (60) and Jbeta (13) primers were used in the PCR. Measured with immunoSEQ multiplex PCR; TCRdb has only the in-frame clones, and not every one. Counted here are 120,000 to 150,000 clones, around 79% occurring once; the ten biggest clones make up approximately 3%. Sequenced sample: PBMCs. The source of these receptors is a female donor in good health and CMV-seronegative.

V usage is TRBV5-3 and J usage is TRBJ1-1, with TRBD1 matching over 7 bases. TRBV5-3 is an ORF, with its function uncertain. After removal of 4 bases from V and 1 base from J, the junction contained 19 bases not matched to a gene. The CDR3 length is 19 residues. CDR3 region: CARSTYPTGSAFRNTEAFF. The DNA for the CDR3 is TGTGCCAGAAGCACTTACCCGACAGGGTCGGCGTTCCGGAACACTGAAGCTTTCTTT.

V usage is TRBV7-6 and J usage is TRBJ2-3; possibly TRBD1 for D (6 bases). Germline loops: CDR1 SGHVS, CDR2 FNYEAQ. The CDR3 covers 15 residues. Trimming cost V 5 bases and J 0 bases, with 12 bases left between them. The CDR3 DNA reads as TGTGCCAGCAGCCGAGGGGACACTAGCACAGATACGCAGTATTTT. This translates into CASSRGDTSTDTQYF. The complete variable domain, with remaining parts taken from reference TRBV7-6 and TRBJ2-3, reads GAGVSQSPRYKVTKRGQDVALRCDPISGHVSLYWYRQALGQGPEFLTYFNYEAQQDKSGLPNDRFSAERPEGSISTLTIQRTEQRDSAMYRCASSRGDTSTDTQYFGPGTRLTVL.

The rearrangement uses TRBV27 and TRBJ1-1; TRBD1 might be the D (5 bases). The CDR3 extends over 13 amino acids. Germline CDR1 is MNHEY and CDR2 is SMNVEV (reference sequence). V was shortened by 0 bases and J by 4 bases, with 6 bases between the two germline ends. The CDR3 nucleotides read TGTGCCAGCAGTTTATCAAGGGGCACTGAAGCTTTCTTT. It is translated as CASSLSRGTEAFF.

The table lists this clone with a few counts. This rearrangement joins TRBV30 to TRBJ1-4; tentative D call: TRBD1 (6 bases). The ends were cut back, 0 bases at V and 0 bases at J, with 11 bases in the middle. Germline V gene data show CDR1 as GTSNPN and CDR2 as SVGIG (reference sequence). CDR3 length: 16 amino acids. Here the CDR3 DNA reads TGTGCCTGGAGTGTGGGGGCTTATGCAACTAATGAAAAACTGTTTTTT. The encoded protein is CAWSVGAYATNEKLFF.

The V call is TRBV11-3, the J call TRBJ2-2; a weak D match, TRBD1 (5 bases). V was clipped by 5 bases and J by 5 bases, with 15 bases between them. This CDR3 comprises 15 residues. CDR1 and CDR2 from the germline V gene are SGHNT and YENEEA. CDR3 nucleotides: TGTGCCAGCAGCACTCCGACAACAGGAACCGGGGAGCTGTTTTTT. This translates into CASSTPTTGTGELFF.

The CDR3: CASSSPSRADTQYF. The CDR3 DNA follows: TGTGCCAGCAGTTCGCCAAGTCGGGCAGATACGCAGTATTTT. The gene calls are TRBV27 and TRBJ2-3; no reliable D call. V was trimmed by 4 bases and J by 4 bases, leaving 12 bases between them. Germline CDR1 is MNHEY and CDR2 is SMNVEV (reference sequence). The CDR3 covers 14 residues.

CDR3 region: CASSLGWGGPREFF. The CDR3 coding sequence is TGTGCCAGCAGTTTGGGGTGGGGGGGTCCCCGAGAGTTCTTC. This rearrangement joins TRBV27 to TRBJ2-1; TRBD2 matches at 7 bases. Germline V gene lookup returns CDR1 MNHEY and CDR2 SMNVEV (reference sequence). After removal of 3 bases from V and 14 bases from J, the junction contained 13 bases not matched to a gene. The CDR3 loop spans 14 amino acids.

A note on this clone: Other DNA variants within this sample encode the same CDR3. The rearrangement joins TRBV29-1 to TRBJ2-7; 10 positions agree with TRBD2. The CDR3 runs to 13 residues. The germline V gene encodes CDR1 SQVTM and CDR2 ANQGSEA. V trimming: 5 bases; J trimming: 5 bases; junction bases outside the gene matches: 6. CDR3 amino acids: CSVQRLAGDEQYF. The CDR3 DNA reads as TGCAGCGTTCAGAGACTAGCGGGCGACGAGCAGTACTTC.

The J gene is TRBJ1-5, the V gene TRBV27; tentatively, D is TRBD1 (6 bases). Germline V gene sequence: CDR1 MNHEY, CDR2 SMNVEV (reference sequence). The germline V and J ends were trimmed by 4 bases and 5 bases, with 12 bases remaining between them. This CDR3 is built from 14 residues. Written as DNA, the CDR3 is TGTGCCAGCAGTTACGGGACACCCTATCAGCCCCAGCATTTT. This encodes CASSYGTPYQPQHF.

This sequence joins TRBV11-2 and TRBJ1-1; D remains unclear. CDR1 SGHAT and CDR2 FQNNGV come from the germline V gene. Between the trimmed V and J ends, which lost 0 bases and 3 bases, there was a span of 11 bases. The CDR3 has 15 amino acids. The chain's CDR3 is CASSLDRAVYTEAFF. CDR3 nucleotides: TGTGCCAGCAGCTTAGATCGTGCGGTTTACACTGAAGCTTTCTTT.

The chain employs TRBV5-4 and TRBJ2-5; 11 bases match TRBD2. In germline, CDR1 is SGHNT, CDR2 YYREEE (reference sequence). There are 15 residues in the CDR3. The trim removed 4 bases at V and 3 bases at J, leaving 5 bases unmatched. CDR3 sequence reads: CASSQRLAGKETQYF. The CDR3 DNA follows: TGTGCCAGCAGCCAACGACTAGCGGGAAAAGAGACCCAGTACTTC.

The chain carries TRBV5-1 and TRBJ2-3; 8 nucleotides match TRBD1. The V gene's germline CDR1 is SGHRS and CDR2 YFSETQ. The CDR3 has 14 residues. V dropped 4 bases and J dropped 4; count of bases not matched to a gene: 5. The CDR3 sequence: CASSHGTGADTQYF. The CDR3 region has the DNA TGCGCCAGCAGCCATGGGACAGGTGCAGATACGCAGTATTTT. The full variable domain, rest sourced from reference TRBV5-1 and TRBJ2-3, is KAGVTQTPRYLIKTRGQQVTLSCSPISGHRSVSWYQQTPGQGLQFLFEYFSETQRNKGNFPGRFSGRQFSNSRSEMNVSTLELGDSALYLCASSHGTGADTQYFGPGTRLTVL.

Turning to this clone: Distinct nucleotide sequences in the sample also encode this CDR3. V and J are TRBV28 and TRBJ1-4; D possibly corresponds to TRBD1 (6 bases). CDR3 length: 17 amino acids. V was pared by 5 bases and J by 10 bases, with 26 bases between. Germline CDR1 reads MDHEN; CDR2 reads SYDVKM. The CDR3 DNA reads TGTGCCAGCAGTCCCCGGGACAAAGCTCTAGGGGGGGGAAAACTGTTTTTT. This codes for CASSPRDKALGGGKLFF.

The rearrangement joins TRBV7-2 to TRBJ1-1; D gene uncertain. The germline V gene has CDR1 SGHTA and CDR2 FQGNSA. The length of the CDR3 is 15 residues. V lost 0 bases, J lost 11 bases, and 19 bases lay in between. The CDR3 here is CASSLALRTRGRAFF. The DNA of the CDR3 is TGTGCCAGCAGCTTAGCGCTCAGGACGAGAGGGAGGGCTTTCTTT.

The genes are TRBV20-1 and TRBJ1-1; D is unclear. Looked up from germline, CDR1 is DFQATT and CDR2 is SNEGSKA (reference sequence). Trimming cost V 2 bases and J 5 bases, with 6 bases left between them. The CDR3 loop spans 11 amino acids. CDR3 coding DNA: TGCAGTGCTAGAACGGGGACTGAAGCTTTCTTT. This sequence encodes CSARTGTEAFF.

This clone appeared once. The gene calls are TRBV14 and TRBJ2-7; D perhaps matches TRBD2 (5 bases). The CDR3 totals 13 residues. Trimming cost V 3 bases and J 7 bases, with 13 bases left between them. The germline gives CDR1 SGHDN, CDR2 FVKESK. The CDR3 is CASSHFEGWEQYF. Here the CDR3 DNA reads TGTGCCAGCAGCCACTTTGAGGGTTGGGAGCAGTACTTC.

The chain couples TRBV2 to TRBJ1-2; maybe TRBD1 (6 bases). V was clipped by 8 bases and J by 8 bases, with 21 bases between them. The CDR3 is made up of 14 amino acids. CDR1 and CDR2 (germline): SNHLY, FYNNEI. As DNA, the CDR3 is TGTGCCAGCGTCAGGACAGCTTCCTATATAGGCTACACCTTC. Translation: CASVRTASYIGYTF.